Presented here are 15 T cell receptor beta chains from one specimen sequenced in a study of glioma-infiltrating T cells after dendritic cell vaccination. Generated by immunoSEQ multiplex PCR, the TCRdb table keeps only in-frame clones and is missing some. The data contain roughly 51,000 clones, over 75% of them singletons. The sequencing used blood, collected before dendritic cell vaccination. The receptor source for this set is a human donor with glioblastoma.

V usage is TRBV4-2 and J usage is TRBJ2-5; D is perhaps TRBD2 (5 bases). The ends were cut back, 4 bases at V and 7 bases at J, with 16 bases in the middle. This CDR3 contains 14 residues. Germline V gene sequence: CDR1 LGHNA, CDR2 YNFKEQ. For the CDR3, the DNA is TGTGCCAGCAGCCCGAAGGCAACTAGAACGACCCAGTACTTC. Translated: CASSPKATRTTQYF.

A single count supports this clone. The CDR3 DNA follows: TGTGCCAGCAGCGTAGCCCCAGGCAACTATGGCTACACCTTC. This gives the protein CASSVAPGNYGYTF. The V gene is TRBV9, the J gene TRBJ1-2; D gene ambiguous. This CDR3 comprises 14 residues. Germline-derived CDR1 and CDR2 are SGDLS and YYNGEE. The V end was cut by 0 bases, the J end by 2 bases, with 8 bases between. Drawing the rest from reference TRBV9 and TRBJ1-2, the complete variable domain is DSGVTQTPKHLITATGQRVTLRCSPRSGDLSVYWYQQSLDQGLQFLIQYYNGEERAKGNILERFSAQQFPDLHSELNLSSLELGDSALYFCASSVAPGNYGYTFGSGTRLTVV.

The rearrangement uses TRBV18 and TRBJ2-1; possibly TRBD1 for D (5 bases). In germline, CDR1 is KGHSH, CDR2 LQKENI. The CDR3 is made up of 15 amino acids. Trimming took 6 bases from V and 0 from J, leaving 12 bases between them. The CDR3 DNA is TGTGCCAGCTCGCTAGACAGCACCTCCTACAATGAGCAGTTCTTC. Protein: CASSLDSTSYNEQFF. The whole variable domain, filled in from reference TRBV18 and TRBJ2-1, reads NAGVMQNPRHLVRRRGQEARLRCSPMKGHSHVYWYRQLPEEGLKFMVYLQKENIIDESGMPKERFSAEFPKEGPSILRIQQVVRGDSAAYFCASSLDSTSYNEQFFGPGTRLTVL.

V usage is TRBV6-5 and J usage is TRBJ1-6, with D tentatively TRBD1 (5 bases). Trimming pared 4 bases from V and 7 bases from J, leaving 14 bases between. The germline V gene has CDR1 MNHEY and CDR2 SVGAGI. This CDR3 is built from 15 residues. The CDR3 spells CASSWAGTRNSPLHF. CDR3 in DNA: TGTGCCAGCAGTTGGGCTGGGACTAGGAATTCACCCCTCCACTTT.

The chain carries TRBV29-1 and TRBJ1-1; 10 nucleotides line up with TRBD1. The V gene end was trimmed by 4 bases and the J gene end by 1 base; junction bases not matched to a gene: 6. The V gene's germline CDR1 is SQVTM and CDR2 ANQGSEA. This CDR3 has 15 amino acids. In nucleotides, the CDR3 is TGCAGCGTTGGGGACAGGGGCCTAAGGAACACTGAAGCTTTCTTT. Protein sequence: CSVGDRGLRNTEAFF.

The gene calls are TRBV6-1 and TRBJ1-2, with 8 positions matching TRBD1. V was clipped by 6 bases and J by 3 bases; unmatched bases: 3. The CDR3 has 13 residues. Germline loops: CDR1 MNHNS, CDR2 SASEGT. The CDR3 here is CASSQTGDYGYTF. DNA for the CDR3: TGTGCCAGCAGCCAGACAGGGGACTATGGCTACACCTTC.

This clone showed up just a few times. The V gene is TRBV18, the J gene TRBJ1-1, with TRBD1 matching 7 bases. Germline CDR1 is KGHSH and CDR2 is LQKENI. The V and J ends lost 3 bases and 3 bases, in that order; junction bases with no gene match: 7. The CDR3 totals 15 residues. CDR3 coding DNA: TGTGCCAGCTCACCGACAGGGCGATTGGACACTGAAGCTTTCTTT. Translation: CASSPTGRLDTEAFF.

The chain is built from TRBV10-3 and TRBJ1-1, with D hard to call. CDR3 size: 13 residues. Germline V gene sequence: CDR1 ENHRY, CDR2 SYGVKD. V was cut by 7 bases and J by 3 bases, with 12 bases left in between. The CDR3: CAINAERDTEAFF. The CDR3, as DNA: TGTGCCATCAACGCGGAGCGGGACACTGAAGCTTTCTTT.

This clone was counted once. This chain joins TRBV5-4 and TRBJ2-7, with 11 bases aligning to TRBD2. Germline trimming cut 4 bases from V and 0 bases from J; bases unmatched to any gene: 6. Germline V CDR1 and CDR2: SGHNT, YYREEE (reference sequence). The CDR3 has 16 amino acids. The CDR3 spells CASSGTSGGLSYEQYF. CDR3 nucleotide sequence: TGTGCCAGCAGCGGTACTAGCGGGGGACTCTCCTACGAGCAGTACTTC.

This chain links TRBV14 with TRBJ2-5, with TRBD1 matching over 7 bases. The tail of the sequence fits TRBJ2-7 better, so the J call may be wrong. Germline V gene sequence: CDR1 SGHDN, CDR2 FVKESK. The CDR3 totals 15 residues. The CDR3 nucleotides are TGTGCCAGCAGCCGCGGACAGGTGAGAACCTACGAGCAGTACTTC. Amino acids: CASSRGQVRTYEQYF.

This chain connects TRBV7-2 to TRBJ2-3; D is perhaps TRBD2 (5 bases). Trimming left V 2 bases short and J 0 bases short, with 12 bases between. The CDR3 is 16 amino acids. The germline CDR1 and CDR2 sequences are SGHTA and FQGNSA. As DNA, the CDR3 is TGTGCCAGCAGCTTATTACTAGGCCTAAGCACAGATACGCAGTATTTT. The encoded protein is CASSLLLGLSTDTQYF.

This chain links TRBV7-8 with TRBJ2-3; D uncertain. CDR3 length equals 13 residues. In germline, CDR1 is SGHVS, CDR2 FQNEAQ. Trimming took 2 bases from V and 4 from J, leaving 7 bases between them. The CDR3: CASSLTRADTQYF. In nucleotides, the CDR3 is TGTGCCAGCAGCTTAACACGGGCAGATACGCAGTATTTT.

The chain couples TRBV4-3 to TRBJ1-6; possible D gene TRBD1, 5 bases. Trimming took 1 base from V and 8 from J, leaving 12 bases between them. The CDR3 sequence is 15 residues long. Germline V lookup: CDR1 LGHNA, CDR2 YSLEER. This CDR3 reads CASSQVRGVHSPLHF. DNA for the CDR3: TGCGCCAGCAGCCAAGTTAGGGGTGTTCATTCACCCCTCCACTTT.

The chain is built from TRBV6-1 and TRBJ1-2; 10 nucleotides agree with TRBD1. J was trimmed by 3 bases and V by 0 bases; bases with no gene match: 7. CDR3 length: 17 amino acids. Germline assignment: CDR1 MNHNS and CDR2 SASEGT. The CDR3 coding sequence is TGTGCCAGCAGTGAAGCCGCGGGACAGGGGACTTACTATGGCTACACCTTC. It yields the protein CASSEAAGQGTYYGYTF.

The V call is TRBV4-3, the J call TRBJ1-4; D gene unclear. V lost 0 bases to trimming and J lost 6 bases, with 14 bases between them. The CDR3 totals 16 residues. Germline V gene data show CDR1 as LGHNA and CDR2 as YSLEER. The CDR3 reads CASSQDPSGSYEKLFF. In nucleotides, the CDR3 is TGCGCCAGCAGCCAAGATCCCTCGGGAAGCTATGAAAAACTGTTTTTT.